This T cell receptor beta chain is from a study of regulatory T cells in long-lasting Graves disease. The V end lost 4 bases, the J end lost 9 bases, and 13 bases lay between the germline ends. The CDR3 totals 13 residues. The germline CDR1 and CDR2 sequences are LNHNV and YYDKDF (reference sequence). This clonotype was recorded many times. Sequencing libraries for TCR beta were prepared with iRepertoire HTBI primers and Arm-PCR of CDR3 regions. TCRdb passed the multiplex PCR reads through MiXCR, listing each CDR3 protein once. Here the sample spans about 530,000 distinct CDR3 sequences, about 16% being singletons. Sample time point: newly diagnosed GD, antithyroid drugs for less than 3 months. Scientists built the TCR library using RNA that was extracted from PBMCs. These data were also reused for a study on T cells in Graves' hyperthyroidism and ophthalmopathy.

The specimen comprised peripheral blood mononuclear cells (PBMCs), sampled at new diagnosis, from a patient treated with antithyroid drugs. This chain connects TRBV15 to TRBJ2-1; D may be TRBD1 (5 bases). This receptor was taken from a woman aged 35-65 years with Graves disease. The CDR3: CATSKLRGGEQFF. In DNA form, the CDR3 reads TGTGCCACCAGCAAACTTAGGGGTGGTGAGCAGTTCTTC.